A single sample gave rise to the 8 T cell receptor beta chains below, sequenced in a study of blood T cell repertoires in COVID-19. Repertoires were generated with immunoSEQ multiplex PCR, while TCRdb's copy carries only in-frame clones and drops some. The data hold about 400,000 clones, with 87% observed a single time. The sample consisted of PBMCs or T cells enriched from blood (not recorded which). These receptors all come from a young woman with acute COVID-19.

This chain connects TRBV7-8 to TRBJ1-2; 11 bases agree with TRBD1. Germline V gene sequence: CDR1 SGHVS, CDR2 FQNEAQ. This CDR3 region has 16 residues. Trimming cost V 5 bases and J 8 bases; bases outside gene matches: 13. For the CDR3, the DNA is TGTGCCAGCAGCCCCACAGACGGACAGGGGGCGTGGGGCTACACCTTC. Translating gives CASSPTDGQGAWGYTF.

J is TRBJ1-6 and V is TRBV28; TRBD1 matches at 7 bases. J gave up 0 bases and V 2 bases, and 10 bases lay outside the gene matches. The CDR3 contains 19 residues. Germline V gene data show CDR1 as MDHEN and CDR2 as SYDVKM. CDR3 protein: CASSLGTATTRSYNSPLHF. Here the CDR3 DNA reads TGTGCCAGCAGTTTAGGGACAGCTACTACTCGCTCCTATAATTCACCCCTCCACTTT.

This chain connects TRBV19 to TRBJ2-1; a possible D gene is TRBD2 (6 bases). CDR1 is LNHDA and CDR2 is SQIVND in the germline V gene (reference sequence). V was trimmed by 7 bases and J by 3 bases, leaving 13 bases between them. The CDR3 is 14 amino acids. The CDR3 DNA reads TGTGCCAGTACCCCTAGCGAATTCTACAATGAGCAGTTCTTC. Translation gives CASTPSEFYNEQFF.

This clone was detected a few times. The rearrangement links TRBV6-5 to TRBJ1-4, with 8 bases aligning to TRBD1. The CDR3 extends over 15 amino acids. The trim removed 5 bases at V and 10 bases at J, leaving 12 bases unmatched. Per the germline V gene, CDR1 is MNHEY and CDR2 is SVGAGI. The CDR3 bases are TGTGCCAGCAGTCAACCAGGACAGGGCCCTGGAAAACTGTTTTTT. It translates to CASSQPGQGPGKLFF.

J is TRBJ2-5 and V is TRBV28; 7 bases are a match to TRBD2. Trimming took 2 bases from V and 4 from J; bases not matched to a gene: 10. The CDR3 loop spans 16 amino acids. Germline loops: CDR1 MDHEN, CDR2 SYDVKM. The DNA for the CDR3 is TGTGCCAGCAGTTTACCCTCTCCGGGAGGTACAGAGACCCAGTACTTC. This translates into CASSLPSPGGTETQYF.

The chain uses TRBV28 and TRBJ2-7; D gene uncertain. The germline V gene encodes CDR1 MDHEN and CDR2 SYDVKM. The V and J ends lost 7 bases and 4 bases respectively, with 14 bases between them. The CDR3 spans 13 residues. The CDR3 reads CASTVEARYEQYF. In DNA form, the CDR3 reads TGTGCCAGCACGGTTGAGGCACGATACGAGCAGTACTTC.

In this sample, this clone turned up once. This chain links TRBV2 with TRBJ2-5, with D maybe TRBD2 (6 bases). The CDR3 spans 12 residues. Germline CDR1 and CDR2: SNHLY and FYNNEI. Trimming took off 8 bases at V and 1 base at J, with 8 bases between the two ends. CDR3 bases: TGTGCCAGCTTGGGGGGCCAAGAGACCCAGTACTTC. Its protein product is CASLGGQETQYF.

The chain joins TRBV9 to TRBJ2-5, with 9 positions matching TRBD2. The V and J ends lost 3 bases and 5 bases, in that order; junction bases with no gene match: 8. The CDR3 runs to 15 residues. Germline V CDR1 and CDR2: SGDLS, YYNGEE. CDR3 nucleotides: TGTGCCAGCAGCGCCTCCGGACTAGCGACCGAGACCCAGTACTTC. Its translation: CASSASGLATETQYF.